The 24 T cell receptor beta chains below were found in one sample sequenced in a study of blood T cell repertoires in COVID-19 (dated by TCRdb to 2018 to 2021). Library creation used the immunoSEQ multiplex PCR assay. Not all clones reach the TCRdb copy of this immuneACCESS table, which keeps in-frame sequences only. Checked studies attribute under half of the gap to unresolved V genes and leave the rest unexplained. In this sample the table shows approximately 19,000 clones, around 92% of which occur a single time. The ten largest make up 5.7% of the sample. Sequenced: peripheral blood. These receptors all stem from a human donor in a cohort sampled during active COVID-19.

The rearrangement uses TRBV27 and TRBJ1-4; 7 bases line up with TRBD1. CDR3 length equals 16 residues. Germline CDR1 MNHEY, CDR2 SMNVEV (reference sequence). V trimming: 4 bases; J trimming: 5 bases; junction bases outside the gene matches: 10. The CDR3 sequence is CASSSLPGGPNEKLFF. DNA for the CDR3: TGTGCCAGCAGTTCCCTTCCAGGGGGTCCCAATGAAAAACTGTTTTTT.

This chain connects TRBV27 to TRBJ2-1, with D perhaps matching TRBD2 (6 bases). The germline V gene encodes CDR1 MNHEY and CDR2 SMNVEV (reference sequence). The CDR3 runs to 15 residues. Between the trimmed V and J ends, which lost 3 bases and 3 bases, there was a span of 12 bases. CDR3 region: CASSFGLADYNEQFF. The DNA for the CDR3 is TGTGCCAGCAGTTTTGGGTTAGCGGACTACAATGAGCAGTTCTTC.

The chain is built from TRBV4-1 and TRBJ2-1, with TRBD1 identical over 9 bases. The CDR3 runs to 17 residues. The V gene end was trimmed by 3 bases and the J gene end by 4 bases; junction bases not matched to a gene: 10. The germline V gene has CDR1 MGHRA and CDR2 YSYEKL. CDR3 sequence (DNA): TGCGCCAGCAGCCAGGTATTCCGGGACAGGGAGTACAATGAGCAGTTCTTC. This gives the protein CASSQVFRDREYNEQFF.

The V and J genes are TRBV19 and TRBJ1-5, with a weak D call TRBD1 (5 bases). The V gene's germline CDR1 is LNHDA and CDR2 SQIVND (reference sequence). This CDR3 region has 15 residues. Trimming removed 4 bases from V and 1 base from J, with 11 bases in between. The CDR3: CASSRGTVSNQPQHF. CDR3 DNA: TGTGCCAGTAGTAGGGGGACTGTGAGCAATCAGCCCCAGCATTTT.

This clone was found once. The genes are TRBV11-2 and TRBJ2-3, with 7 bases identical to TRBD2. The junction had 11 bases not matched to a gene; V was cut back by 4 bases and J by 1 base. The CDR3 is 17 residues long. CDR1 is SGHAT and CDR2 is FQNNGV in the germline V gene. The DNA for the CDR3 is TGTGCCAGCAGCTCCCGTCGCGGGAGCCGGGGCACAGATACGCAGTATTTT. As protein: CASSSRRGSRGTDTQYF.

This chain uses TRBV19 with TRBJ2-7; 10 positions match TRBD1. The CDR3 consists of 13 residues. Germline assignment: CDR1 LNHDA and CDR2 SQIVND (reference sequence). Trimming took 9 bases from V and 2 from J; bases not matched to a gene: 4. Here the CDR3 DNA reads TGTGCCAGCCTCGGGACAGGGGCCTACGAGCAGTACTTC. Translating it yields CASLGTGAYEQYF.

The rearrangement links TRBV11-2 to TRBJ2-7, with 10 bases lining up with TRBD1. In germline, CDR1 is SGHAT, CDR2 FQNNGV. V lost 1 base to trimming and J lost 0 bases; unmatched junction nucleotides: 6. The CDR3 runs to 17 residues. CDR3 amino acids: CASSLGTGGISSYEQYF. The CDR3 nucleotides are TGTGCCAGCAGCTTAGGGACAGGGGGGATCAGCTCCTACGAGCAGTACTTC.

The chain recombines TRBV11-3 with TRBJ2-7, with 7 positions matching TRBD2. The CDR3 is 15 residues long. Germline-derived CDR1 and CDR2 are SGHNT and YENEEA. V was pared by 1 base and J by 0 bases, with 3 bases of the junction left unmatched. CDR3: CASSLGGGYSYEQYF. CDR3 DNA sequence: TGTGCCAGCAGCTTAGGCGGGGGATACTCCTACGAGCAGTACTTC.

The J gene is TRBJ2-7, the V gene TRBV2, with D tentatively TRBD1 (6 bases). The CDR3 is 13 residues long. V was shortened by 7 bases and J by 4 bases, with 14 bases between the two germline ends. The germline CDR1 and CDR2 sequences are SNHLY and FYNNEI. The chain's CDR3 is CASTPGQNYEQYF. In DNA form, the CDR3 reads TGTGCCAGCACCCCGGGACAAAATTACGAGCAGTACTTC.

The chain employs TRBV9 and TRBJ2-1, with TRBD1 identical over 10 bases. The CDR3 length is 19 residues. The V segment lost 4 bases and the J segment 4 bases; nucleotides outside the gene matches: 17. From germline, CDR1 is SGDLS and CDR2 YYNGEE. The CDR3 DNA sequence: TGTGCCAGCAGCCCAGGGGACAGGGGAAATGTGGGTCCATACAATGAGCAGTTCTTC. Translated: CASSPGDRGNVGPYNEQFF.

This clone appeared a single time. The chain recombines TRBV5-1 with TRBJ1-2; tentative D call: TRBD1 (5 bases). The CDR3 is 15 residues long. Looked up from germline, CDR1 is SGHRS and CDR2 is YFSETQ. V was clipped by 5 bases and J by 4 bases, with 18 bases between them. CDR3 DNA sequence: TGCGCCAGCAGTCCGGAGTTTGGGGCTCCCTATGGCTACACCTTC. Amino acid sequence: CASSPEFGAPYGYTF.

The CDR3 loop is CASSGRDYHTDTQYF. CDR3 sequence (DNA): TGTGCCAGCAGCGGGCGGGACTACCACACAGATACGCAGTATTTT. The chain combines TRBV13 with TRBJ2-3; TRBD2 matches at 7 bases. The CDR3 consists of 15 residues. Germline V gene data show CDR1 as PRHDT and CDR2 as FYEKMQ (reference sequence). The trim removed 5 bases at V and 2 bases at J, leaving 7 bases unmatched.

The gene calls are TRBV23-1 and TRBJ2-7, with a possible D match to TRBD1 (7 bases). TRBV23-1 is recorded as an ORF, its role being uncertain. This CDR3 comprises 15 residues. V lost 0 bases, J lost 5 bases, and 14 bases lay in between. CDR3 nucleotides: TGCGCCAGCAGTCAATCGGCCAGGGGGGTGGACGAGCAGTACTTC. Translated: CASSQSARGVDEQYF.

The gene calls are TRBV7-3 and TRBJ2-7; 9 positions agree with TRBD1. V lost 0 bases to trimming and J lost 2 bases; unmatched junction nucleotides: 8. Germline CDR1 is SGHTA and CDR2 is FQGTGA. This CDR3 comprises 17 residues. CDR3 bases: TGTGCCAGCAGCTTAACGGCAACTCGGACAGGGGCCTACGAGCAGTACTTC. It codes for CASSLTATRTGAYEQYF. The full variable domain, with the rest looked up from reference TRBV7-3 and TRBJ2-7, is GAGVSQTPSNKVTEKGKYVELRCDPISGHTALYWYRQSLGQGPEFLIYFQGTGAADDSGLPNDRFFAVRPEGSVSTLKIQRTERGDSAVYLCASSLTATRTGAYEQYFGPGTRLTVT.

The rearrangement links TRBV5-1 to TRBJ2-1; D not resolved. Between the trimmed V and J ends, which lost 3 bases and 10 bases, there was a span of 11 bases. CDR3 length: 12 amino acids. Germline CDR1 reads SGHRS; CDR2 reads YFSETQ. CDR3 sequence: CASSYYLQEQFF. Written as DNA, the CDR3 is TGCGCCAGCAGCTACTACCTCCAGGAGCAGTTCTTC.

The CDR3 DNA follows: TGTGCCAGCAGCCCCCCAGGGGGCGAGGCTCAGTACTTC. Translated: CASSPPGGEAQYF. This chain links TRBV7-9 with TRBJ2-4; TRBD1 agrees at 8 bases. CDR3 size: 13 residues. V lost 5 bases, J lost 12 bases, and 9 bases stayed unmatched. CDR1 is SEHNR and CDR2 is FQNEAQ in the germline V gene (reference sequence).

The rearrangement links TRBV28 to TRBJ2-5, with a weak D call TRBD2 (5 bases). V was shortened by 1 base and J by 3 bases, with 12 bases between the two germline ends. The CDR3 has 15 amino acids. Germline V CDR1 and CDR2: MDHEN, SYDVKM. This CDR3 is CASSLLQRKEETQYF. In nucleotides, the CDR3 is TGTGCCAGCAGTTTATTACAGCGGAAGGAAGAGACCCAGTACTTC.

The chain combines TRBV2 with TRBJ2-2, with 9 positions matching TRBD2. The germline gives CDR1 SNHLY, CDR2 FYNNEI. The CDR3 is 17 residues long. Losses at the gene ends were 5 bases for V and 5 bases for J; bases not matched to a gene: 12. CDR3 in amino acids: CASSPMRGGLGTGELFF. CDR3 bases: TGTGCCAGCAGTCCTATGCGGGGGGGCCTCGGAACCGGGGAGCTGTTTTTT.

The chain combines TRBV7-9 with TRBJ2-1; the D is unclear. This CDR3 is 12 amino acids long. CDR1 and CDR2 (germline): SEHNR, FQNEAQ (reference sequence). V lost 1 base and J 8 bases, leaving 6 bases between the germline ends. The CDR3 sequence is CASSLGSDEQFF. The CDR3 DNA sequence: TGTGCCAGCAGCTTAGGGAGTGATGAGCAGTTCTTC.

V and J are TRBV29-1 and TRBJ2-1; D is perhaps TRBD2 (6 bases). Deletions cut 6 bases from V and 2 bases from J, with 17 bases between. Germline V lookup: CDR1 SQVTM, CDR2 ANQGSEA. The CDR3 runs 15 residues. The CDR3 protein is CSVKRDLTAYNEQFF. For the CDR3, the DNA is TGCAGCGTCAAAAGGGACTTAACAGCCTACAATGAGCAGTTCTTC.

This clone was observed once. The chain carries TRBV4-3 and TRBJ2-7, with 9 bases aligning to TRBD1. Germline values: CDR1 LGHNA, CDR2 YSLEER. Trimming at V came to 0 bases and at J to 3 bases, leaving 6 bases not matched to a gene. The CDR3 is made up of 16 amino acids. CDR3: CASSQDPAGQGYEQYF. The CDR3 region has the DNA TGCGCCAGCAGCCAAGATCCTGCGGGACAGGGCTACGAGCAGTACTTC.

The chain combines TRBV6-2 or TRBV6-3 with TRBJ1-5, with D unclear. V was pared by 6 bases and J by 1 base, with 13 bases between. CDR3 length equals 15 residues. Germline CDR1 and CDR2: MNHEY and SVGEGT. The CDR3 spells CASSLVGLSNQPQHF. Here the CDR3 DNA reads TGTGCCAGCAGCCTCGTTGGGCTAAGCAATCAGCCCCAGCATTTT.

J is TRBJ2-1 and V is TRBV28; 8 positions agree with TRBD2. The CDR3 length is 15 residues. The V segment lost 5 bases and the J segment 4 bases; nucleotides outside the gene matches: 7. Germline V gene lookup returns CDR1 MDHEN and CDR2 SYDVKM. The CDR3 DNA follows: TGTGCCAGCAGTATCTTCCAGCGGGGGTACAATGAGCAGTTCTTC. It codes for CASSIFQRGYNEQFF. The complete variable domain, with remaining parts taken from reference TRBV28 and TRBJ2-1, reads DVKVTQSSRYLVKRTGEKVFLECVQDMDHENMFWYRQDPGLGLRLIYFSYDVKMKEKGDIPEGYSVSREKKERFSLILESASTNQTSMYLCASSIFQRGYNEQFFGPGTRLTVL.

This rearrangement joins TRBV5-1 to TRBJ2-7; 7 bases are a match to TRBD1. Germline assignment: CDR1 SGHRS and CDR2 YFSETQ. The CDR3 contains 15 residues. The V and J ends lost 3 bases and 3 bases, in that order; junction bases with no gene match: 9. CDR3 coding DNA: TGCGCCAGCAGCTCTGGGACAGACGGCAACTACGAGCAGTACTTC. It is translated as CASSSGTDGNYEQYF.